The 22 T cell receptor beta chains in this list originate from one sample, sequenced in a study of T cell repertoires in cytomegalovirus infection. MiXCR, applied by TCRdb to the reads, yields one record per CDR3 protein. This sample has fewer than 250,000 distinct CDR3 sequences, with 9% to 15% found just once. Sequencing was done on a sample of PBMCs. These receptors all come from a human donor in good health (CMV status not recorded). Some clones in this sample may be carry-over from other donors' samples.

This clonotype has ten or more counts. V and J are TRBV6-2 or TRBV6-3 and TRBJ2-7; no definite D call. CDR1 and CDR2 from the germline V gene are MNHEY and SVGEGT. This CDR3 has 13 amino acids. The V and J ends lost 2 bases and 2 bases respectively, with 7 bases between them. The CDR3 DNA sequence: TGTGCCAGCAGTTACGAGTCGGCCTACGAGCAGTACTTC. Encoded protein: CASSYESAYEQYF.

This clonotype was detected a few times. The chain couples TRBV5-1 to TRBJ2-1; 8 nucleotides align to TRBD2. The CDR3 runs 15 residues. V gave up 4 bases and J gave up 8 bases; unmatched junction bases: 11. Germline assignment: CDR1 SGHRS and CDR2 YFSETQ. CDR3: CASSQEKREHDEQFF. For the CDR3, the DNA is TGCGCCAGCAGCCAAGAGAAGCGGGAGCATGATGAGCAGTTCTTC.

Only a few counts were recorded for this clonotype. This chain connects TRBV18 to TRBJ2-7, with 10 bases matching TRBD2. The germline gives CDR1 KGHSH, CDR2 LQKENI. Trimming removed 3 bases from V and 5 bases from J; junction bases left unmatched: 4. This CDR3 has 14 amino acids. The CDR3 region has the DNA TGTGCCAGCTCACCTAGCGGGGGGTTCGACGAGCAGTACTTC. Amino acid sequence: CASSPSGGFDEQYF. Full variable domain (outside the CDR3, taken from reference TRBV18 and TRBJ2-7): NAGVMQNPRHLVRRRGQEARLRCSPMKGHSHVYWYRQLPEEGLKFMVYLQKENIIDESGMPKERFSAEFPKEGPSILRIQQVVRGDSAAYFCASSPSGGFDEQYFGPGTRLTVT.

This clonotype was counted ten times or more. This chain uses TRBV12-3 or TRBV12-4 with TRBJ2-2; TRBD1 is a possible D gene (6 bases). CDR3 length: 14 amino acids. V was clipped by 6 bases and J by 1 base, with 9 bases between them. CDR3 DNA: TGTGCCAGCAGCTACAGGGAGAACACCGGGGAGCTGTTTTTT. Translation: CASSYRENTGELFF.

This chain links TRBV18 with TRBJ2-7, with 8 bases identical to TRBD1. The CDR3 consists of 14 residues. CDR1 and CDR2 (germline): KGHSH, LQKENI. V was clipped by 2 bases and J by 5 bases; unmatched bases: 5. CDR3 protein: CASSPGQGFDEQYF. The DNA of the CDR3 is TGTGCCAGCTCACCAGGACAGGGTTTCGACGAGCAGTACTTC.

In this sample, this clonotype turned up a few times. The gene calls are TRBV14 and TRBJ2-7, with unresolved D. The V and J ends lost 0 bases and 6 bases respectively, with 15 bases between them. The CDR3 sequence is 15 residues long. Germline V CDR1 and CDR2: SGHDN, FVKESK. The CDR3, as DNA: TGTGCCAGCAGCCAAGATCCCGCAGGTGTGGGCGAGCAGTACTTC. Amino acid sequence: CASSQDPAGVGEQYF.

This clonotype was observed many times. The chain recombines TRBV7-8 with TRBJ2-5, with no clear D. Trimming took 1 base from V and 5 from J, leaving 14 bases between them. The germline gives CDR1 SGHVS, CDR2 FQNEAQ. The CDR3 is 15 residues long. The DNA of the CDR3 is TGTGCCAGCAGCTTAGGCGGCACCCGAAGGGAGACCCAGTACTTC. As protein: CASSLGGTRRETQYF.

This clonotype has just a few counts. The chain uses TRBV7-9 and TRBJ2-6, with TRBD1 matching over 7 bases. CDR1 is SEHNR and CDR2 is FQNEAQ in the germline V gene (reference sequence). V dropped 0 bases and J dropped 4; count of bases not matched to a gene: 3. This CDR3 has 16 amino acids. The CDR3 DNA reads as TGTGCCAGCAGCTTAGCGACAGGGATAGGGGCCAACGTCCTGACTTTC. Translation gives CASSLATGIGANVLTF.

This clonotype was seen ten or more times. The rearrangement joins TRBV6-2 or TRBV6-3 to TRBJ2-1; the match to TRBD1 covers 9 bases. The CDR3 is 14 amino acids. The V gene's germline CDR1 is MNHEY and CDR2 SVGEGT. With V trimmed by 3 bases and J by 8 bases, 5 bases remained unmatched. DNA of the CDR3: TGTGCCAGCAGTTATACAGGGGGCGAGGATGAGCAGTTCTTC. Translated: CASSYTGGEDEQFF.

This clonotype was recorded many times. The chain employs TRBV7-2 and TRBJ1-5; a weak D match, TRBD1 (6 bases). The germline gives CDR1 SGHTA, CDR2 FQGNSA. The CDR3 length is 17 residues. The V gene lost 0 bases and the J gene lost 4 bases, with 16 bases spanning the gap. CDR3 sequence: CASSLAQGGWRNQPQHF. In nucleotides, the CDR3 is TGTGCCAGCAGCTTAGCACAGGGCGGCTGGCGGAATCAGCCCCAGCATTTT.

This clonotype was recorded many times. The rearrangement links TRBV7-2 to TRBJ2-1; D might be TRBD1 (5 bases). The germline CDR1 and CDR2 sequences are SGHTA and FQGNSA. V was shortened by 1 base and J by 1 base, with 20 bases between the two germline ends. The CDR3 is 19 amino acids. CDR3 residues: CASSLESLTAFSSYNEQFF. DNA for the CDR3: TGTGCCAGCAGCTTAGAGTCCCTGACAGCCTTCTCGTCCTACAATGAGCAGTTCTTC.

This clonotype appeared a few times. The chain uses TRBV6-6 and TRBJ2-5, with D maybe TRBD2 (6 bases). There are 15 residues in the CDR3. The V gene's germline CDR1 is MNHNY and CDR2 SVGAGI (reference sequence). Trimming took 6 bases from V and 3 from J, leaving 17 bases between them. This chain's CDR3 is CASRDAGMGKETQYF. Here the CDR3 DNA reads TGTGCCAGCAGGGACGCGGGGATGGGAAAAGAGACCCAGTACTTC.

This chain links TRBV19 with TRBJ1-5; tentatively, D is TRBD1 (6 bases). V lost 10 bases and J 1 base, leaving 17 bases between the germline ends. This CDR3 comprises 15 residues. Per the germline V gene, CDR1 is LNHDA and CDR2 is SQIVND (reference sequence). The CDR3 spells CATCQGPRSNQPQHF. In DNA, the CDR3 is TGTGCCACTTGCCAGGGGCCACGGAGCAATCAGCCCCAGCATTTT.

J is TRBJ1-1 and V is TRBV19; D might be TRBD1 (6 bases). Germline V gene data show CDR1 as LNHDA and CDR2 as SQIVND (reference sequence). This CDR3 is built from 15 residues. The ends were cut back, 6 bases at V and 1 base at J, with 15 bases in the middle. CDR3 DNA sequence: TGTGCCAGTAGAAGTATACAGGGCCCGAACACTGAAGCTTTCTTT. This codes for CASRSIQGPNTEAFF.

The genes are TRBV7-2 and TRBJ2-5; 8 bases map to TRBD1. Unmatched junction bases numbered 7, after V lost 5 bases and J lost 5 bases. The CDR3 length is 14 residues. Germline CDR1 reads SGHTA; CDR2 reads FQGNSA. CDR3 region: CASSPRGHWETQYF. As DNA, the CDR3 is TGTGCCAGCAGCCCCAGGGGGCATTGGGAGACCCAGTACTTC.

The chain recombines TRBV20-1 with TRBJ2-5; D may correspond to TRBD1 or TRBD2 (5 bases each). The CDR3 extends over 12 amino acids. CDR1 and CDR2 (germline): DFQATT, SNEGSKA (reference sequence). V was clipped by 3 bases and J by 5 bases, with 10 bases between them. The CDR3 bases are TGCAGTGCTAGGGGGGACCCGGAGACCCAGTACTTC. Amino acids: CSARGDPETQYF.

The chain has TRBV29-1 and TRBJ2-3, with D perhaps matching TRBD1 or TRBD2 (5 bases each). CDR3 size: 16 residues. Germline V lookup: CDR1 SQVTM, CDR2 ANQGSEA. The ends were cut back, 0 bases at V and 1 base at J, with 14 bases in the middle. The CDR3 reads CSVEDQEQGGTDTQYF. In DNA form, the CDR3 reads TGCAGCGTTGAAGATCAGGAGCAGGGAGGCACAGATACGCAGTATTTT.

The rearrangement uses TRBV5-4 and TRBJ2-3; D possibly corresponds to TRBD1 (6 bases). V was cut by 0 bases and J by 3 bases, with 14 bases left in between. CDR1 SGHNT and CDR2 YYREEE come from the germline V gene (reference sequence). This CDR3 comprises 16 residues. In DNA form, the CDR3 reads TGTGCCAGCAGCTTGGGGGGGATGCAGGGGACAGATACGCAGTATTTT. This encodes CASSLGGMQGTDTQYF.

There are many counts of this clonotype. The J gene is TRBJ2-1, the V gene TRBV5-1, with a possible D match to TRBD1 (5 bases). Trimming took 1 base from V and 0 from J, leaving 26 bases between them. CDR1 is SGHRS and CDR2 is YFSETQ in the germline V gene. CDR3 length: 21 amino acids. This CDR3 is CASSLPVVRTTFTGSYNEQFF. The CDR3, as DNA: TGCGCCAGCAGCTTGCCTGTGGTCAGGACAACATTTACTGGCTCCTACAATGAGCAGTTCTTC.

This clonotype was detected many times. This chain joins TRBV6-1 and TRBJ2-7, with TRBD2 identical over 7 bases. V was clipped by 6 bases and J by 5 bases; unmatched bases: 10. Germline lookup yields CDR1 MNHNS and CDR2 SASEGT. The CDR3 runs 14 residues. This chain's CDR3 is CASRGGEALNEQYF. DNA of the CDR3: TGTGCCAGCAGGGGAGGGGAAGCTCTCAACGAGCAGTACTTC.

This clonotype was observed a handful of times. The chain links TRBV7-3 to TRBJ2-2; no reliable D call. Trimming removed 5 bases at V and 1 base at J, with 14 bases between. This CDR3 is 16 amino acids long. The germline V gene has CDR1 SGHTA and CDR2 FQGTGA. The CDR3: CASSPLAGWNTGELFF. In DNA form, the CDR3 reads TGTGCCAGCAGCCCCTTAGCCGGGTGGAACACCGGGGAGCTGTTTTTT.

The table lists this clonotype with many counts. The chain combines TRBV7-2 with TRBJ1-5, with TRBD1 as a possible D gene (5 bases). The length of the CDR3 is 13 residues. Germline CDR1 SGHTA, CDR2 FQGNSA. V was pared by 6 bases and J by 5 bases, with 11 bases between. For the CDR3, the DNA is TGTGCCAGCAGATTTGACAGTTATCAGCCCCAGCATTTT. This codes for CASRFDSYQPQHF.